This T cell receptor (beta chain) was sequenced during a study of shared clonotypes between healthy human individuals. Across the study: CD8 memory received one plate per donor, CD8 naive two, CD4 memory three and CD4 naive three.

Study-level points and caveats: Clonotype sharing among donors, it was expected, would be affected by sequencing depth. In general, naive subsets displayed greater estimated richness than memory subsets did.

A word on this clone: What it recognizes is unknown. Different DNA sequences within this sample yield the same CDR3.

The CDR3 is 14 amino acids. Germline loops: CDR1 MNHEY, CDR2 SVGAGI. The ends lost 2 bases at V and 4 bases at J; junction bases unmatched: 3. The naive CD8 population came from CD45RO-negative cells selected for CCR7, without terminally differentiated effector memory CD45RA+ cells. Researchers ran the assay at a deep level. Assay used: immunoSEQ multiplex PCR; TCRdb lists only in-frame clones, some missing. The sample consists of about 2 million clones, roughly 94% of them appearing once. This chain links TRBV6-5 with TRBJ2-7; 9 bases line up with TRBD1. Sequenced material: naive CD8+ T cells sorted from blood. The sequence derives from a man aged 18 to 30 in good health. CDR3 residues: CASSYGTGIYEQYF. CDR3 nucleotides: TGTGCCAGCAGTTACGGGACAGGGATATACGAGCAGTACTTC.